This T cell receptor beta chain was obtained from a study of T-cell memory formation after mild COVID-19. Whole-study context: Each donor largely had its own TCR clusters.

V shed 4 bases and J shed 0 bases, with 16 bases lying between them. The CDR3 spans 16 residues. Germline V gene sequence: CDR1 SGHKS, CDR2 YYEKEE (reference sequence). As regards this clonotype: The antigen is not known.

Study-wide points: Later expanders leaned CD4+, whereas day 15 to 85 contracting clones were balanced CD4/CD8.

With constant-segment primers, 5'RACE yielded cDNA libraries of TCR alpha and TCR beta that carried sample barcodes and UMIs. Via MiXCR, TCRdb re-called the 5' RACE reads, giving one row per CDR3 protein. The sample has over 130,000 distinct CDR3 sequences, 14% to 15% seen once. Sequences were obtained from PBMCs or a T cell subset sorted from them (not recorded which). The chain couples TRBV5-5 to TRBJ1-1; D is perhaps TRBD1 (6 bases). The source is an adult woman who had mild COVID-19 (a few samples of this study predate the infection). Cell type and time point are not known. CDR3 amino acids: CASSTVGGGMNTEAFF. In DNA form, the CDR3 reads TGTGCCAGCAGCACCGTCGGGGGGGGCATGAACACTGAAGCTTTCTTT.